These T cell receptor beta chains were read from a single sample in a study of blood T cell repertoires in COVID-19. TCRdb's table, derived via immunoSEQ multiplex PCR, lists solely in-frame clones and lacks some. The table records around 150,000 clones, 80% to 90% of them present only once. The sequenced sample was peripheral blood. These receptor sequences come from an older woman with active COVID-19. Both conserved end residues are part of each CDR3. Each record gives: J gene, clone size, D gene, V gene, CDR3 protein, CDR3 DNA. The D gene is left open where the match is weak. Expanded clones are given a class, and other clones once, few, many or no size at all.

>TRBJ2-7|few|.|TRBV12-3/TRBV12-4
CASSFGQIYEQYF
TGTGCCAGCAGTTTTGGACAGATCTACGAGCAGTACTTC
>TRBJ2-1|.|TRBD2|TRBV24-1
CATSRSGTSGDNEQFF
TGTGCCACCAGCCGATCCGGGACTAGCGGGGACAATGAGCAGTTCTTC
>TRBJ2-3|.|TRBD2|TRBV7-9
CASSLRTSGSTSTDTQYF
TGTGCCAGCAGCTTAAGGACTAGCGGATCCACTAGCACAGATACGCAGTATTTT
>TRBJ2-1|.|.|TRBV11-2
CASSLVNGVKSGEQFF
TGTGCCAGCAGCTTAGTGAATGGGGTGAAGAGCGGTGAGCAGTTCTTC
>TRBJ2-1|.|.|TRBV6-5
CASSYRTGAYNEQFF
TGTGCCAGCAGTTACAGAACAGGAGCCTACAATGAGCAGTTCTTC
>TRBJ2-5|.|TRBD1|TRBV11-2
CASSPPNRGHLETQYF
TGTGCCAGCAGCCCCCCAAATAGGGGGCATTTAGAGACCCAGTACTTC
>TRBJ2-5|once|.|TRBV19
CASTPGGGLGETQYF
TGTGCCAGTACTCCAGGAGGCGGCCTGGGGGAGACCCAGTACTTC
>TRBJ2-7|.|TRBD2|TRBV20-1
CSASGLLAGALRRDEQYF
TGCAGTGCTAGTGGGCTACTAGCGGGAGCACTTCGGCGGGACGAGCAGTACTTC
>TRBJ1-3|once|TRBD1|TRBV30
CAWGNQGAEGNTIYF
TGTGCCTGGGGCAACCAGGGGGCGGAAGGAAACACCATATATTTT
>TRBJ2-1|.|.|TRBV10-1
CASSEPPSPGYNEQFF
TGCGCCAGCAGTGAGCCCCCTTCCCCGGGTTACAATGAGCAGTTCTTC
>TRBJ1-4|.|.|TRBV18
CASSQGAPALNEKLFF
TGTGCCAGCTCACAAGGGGCACCGGCCCTTAATGAAAAACTGTTTTTT
>TRBJ2-3|.|TRBD2|TRBV11-2
CASSFVRTRTDTQYF
TGTGCCAGCAGCTTCGTGCGGACTAGGACAGATACGCAGTATTTT
>TRBJ2-7|.|TRBD1|TRBV6-2/TRBV6-3
CASSYSNRGVSYEQYF
TGTGCCAGCAGTTACTCGAACAGGGGAGTCTCCTACGAGCAGTACTTC
>TRBJ2-1|.|TRBD2|TRBV28
CASRTGVAGISYNEQFF
TGTGCCAGCAGGACGGGGGTAGCGGGAATTTCTTACAATGAGCAGTTCTTC
>TRBJ1-3|.|.|TRBV18
CASSPRRNSGNTIYF
TGTGCCAGCTCACCGCGGCGGAACTCTGGAAACACCATATATTTT
>TRBJ2-7|.|TRBD1|TRBV6-5
CATSTDRVGYEQYF
TGTGCCACGAGCACTGACAGGGTGGGGTACGAGCAGTACTTC
>TRBJ2-7|.|.|TRBV2
CASLNPTRTREQYF
TGTGCCAGCCTAAACCCGACTAGAACCCGCGAGCAGTACTTC
>TRBJ2-1|once|.|TRBV15
CATSRHQGNEQFF
TGTGCCACCAGCAGACACCAGGGGAATGAGCAGTTCTTC
>TRBJ2-2|.|.|TRBV3-1/TRBV3-2
CASSQGGRELFF
TGTGCCAGCAGCCAGGGGGGTCGGGAGCTGTTTTTT
>TRBJ2-2|.|.|TRBV5-8
CASSLGAEANTGELFF
TGTGCCAGCAGCTTGGGCGCGGAGGCGAACACCGGGGAGCTGTTTTTT
>TRBJ2-1|.|.|TRBV7-2
CASSFQSTSSYNEQFF
TGTGCCAGCAGCTTCCAAAGTACCAGCTCCTACAATGAGCAGTTCTTC
>TRBJ2-3|.|.|TRBV3-1/TRBV3-2
CASSQMVASATDTQYF
TGTGCCAGCAGCCAAATGGTGGCTAGCGCCACAGATACGCAGTATTTT
>TRBJ2-7|.|.|TRBV18
CASSQVLVFEQYF
TGTGCCAGCTCACAAGTGTTAGTATTCGAGCAGTACTTC
>TRBJ1-4|.|TRBD1|TRBV2
CASSEGQGVRDEKLFF
TGTGCCAGCAGTGAAGGACAGGGGGTAAGGGATGAAAAACTGTTTTTT
>TRBJ2-1|.|TRBD2|TRBV25-1
CASTRELAGRNEQFF
TGTGCCAGCACCCGGGAACTAGCGGGACGAAATGAGCAGTTCTTC
>TRBJ2-2|.|.|TRBV24-1
CATSDRGLNTGELFF
TGTGCCACCAGTGACAGGGGATTGAACACCGGGGAGCTGTTTTTT
>TRBJ2-7|.|TRBD2|TRBV13
CASSLGASGASYEQYF
TGTGCCAGCAGCTTAGGAGCTAGCGGGGCCTCCTACGAGCAGTACTTC
>TRBJ2-3|.|.|TRBV6-6
CASSYGGKGSTDTQYF
TGTGCCAGCAGTTATGGAGGGAAGGGGAGCACAGATACGCAGTATTTT
>TRBJ1-2|.|TRBD1|TRBV7-8
CASSSNPQGANYGYTF
TGTGCCAGCAGCTCCAACCCTCAGGGGGCAAACTATGGCTACACCTTC